This TCR beta chain emerged from a study of T cells after yellow fever vaccination. Concerning this clonotype: Its antigen is not identified.

TCRdb re-analysed the 5' RACE reads in MiXCR, keeping a single row per CDR3 protein. The sample holds hundreds of thousands of distinct CDR3 sequences, about 17% seen once. General observations from the study: Among all clonotypes, a small share was observed in both CD4 and CD8 compartments. Booster samples showed a return of most primary-vaccination clones (approximately 95% CD4, roughly 85% CD8). High-abundance clonotypes from the bulk population could contaminate FACS-sorted repertoires.

The V and J ends lost 3 bases and 1 base respectively, with 6 bases between them. CDR1 LGHDT and CDR2 YNNKEL come from the germline V gene (reference sequence). CDR3 length: 14 residues. The specimen comprised PBMCs, sampled before the yellow fever booster vaccination. This sequence originates from a man between 18 and 29 years old who received the YFV17D yellow fever vaccine. The V call is TRBV3-1, the J call TRBJ2-2; D not resolved. The CDR3: CASSQDQNTGELFF. Written as DNA, the CDR3 is TGTGCCAGCAGCCAGGACCAGAACACCGGGGAGCTGTTTTTT.